The entry below gives a single T cell receptor beta chain sequence along with its context. The sample comes from a study of Ad26.COV2.S vaccination and SARS-CoV-2 variants. The method was immunoSEQ multiplex PCR; TCRdb's version includes in-frame clones alone and lacks a portion of them. The table shows about 140,000 clones, with 86% occurring only once. The V end was cut by 5 bases, the J end by 4 bases, with 20 bases between. Looked up from germline, CDR1 is MNHEY and CDR2 is SVGEGT. The CDR3 extends over 16 amino acids. The source is a human donor who had recovered from COVID-19. The chain carries TRBV6-2 or TRBV6-3 and TRBJ1-1; no reliable D call. The material sequenced was peripheral blood, taken after recovery from COVID-19. Here the CDR3 reads CASSRYPTYEGTEAFF. CDR3 nucleotide sequence: TGTGCCAGCAGTCGGTACCCTACTTACGAGGGCACTGAAGCTTTCTTT.